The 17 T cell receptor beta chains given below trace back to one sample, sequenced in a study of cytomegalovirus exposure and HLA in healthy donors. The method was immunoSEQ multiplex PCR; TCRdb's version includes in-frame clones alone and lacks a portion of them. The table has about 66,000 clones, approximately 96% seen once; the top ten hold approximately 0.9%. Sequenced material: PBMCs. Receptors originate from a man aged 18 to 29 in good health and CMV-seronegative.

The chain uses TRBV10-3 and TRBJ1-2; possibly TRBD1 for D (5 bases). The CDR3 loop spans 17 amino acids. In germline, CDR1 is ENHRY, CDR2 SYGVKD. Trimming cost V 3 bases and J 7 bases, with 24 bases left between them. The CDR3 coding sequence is TGTGCCATCAGTGAACAGGAGTTGAAGATTTCTCTGAGTGGCTACACCTTC. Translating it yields CAISEQELKISLSGYTF.

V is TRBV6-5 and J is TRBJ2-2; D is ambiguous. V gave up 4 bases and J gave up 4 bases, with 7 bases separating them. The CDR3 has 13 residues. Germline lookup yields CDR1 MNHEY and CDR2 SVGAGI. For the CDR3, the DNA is TGTGCCAGCAGTTTTAGAGGCACCGGGGAGCTGTTTTTT. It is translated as CASSFRGTGELFF.

This chain's CDR3 is CASSLTGLTYEQYF. CDR3 sequence (DNA): TGTGCCAGCAGCTTGACGGGTCTTACCTACGAGCAGTACTTC. V gene TRBV5-6 combines with J gene TRBJ2-7; D is uncertain. The CDR3 runs to 14 residues. Germline-derived CDR1 and CDR2 are SGHDT and YYEEEE. The V end lost 1 base, the J end lost 2 bases, and 10 bases lay between the germline ends.

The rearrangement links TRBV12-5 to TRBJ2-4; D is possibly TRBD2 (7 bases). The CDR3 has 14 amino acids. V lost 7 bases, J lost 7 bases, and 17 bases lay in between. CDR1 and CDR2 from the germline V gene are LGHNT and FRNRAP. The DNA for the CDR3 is TGTGCTAGTGCCAAACGGGGGGCGGAGAACATTCAGTACTTC. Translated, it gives CASAKRGAENIQYF. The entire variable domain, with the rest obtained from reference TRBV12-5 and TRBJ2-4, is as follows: DARVTQTPRHKVTEMGQEVTMRCQPILGHNTVFWYRQTMMQGLELLAYFRNRAPLDDSGMPKDRFSAEMPDATLATLKIQPSEPRDSAVYFCASAKRGAENIQYFGAGTRLSVL.

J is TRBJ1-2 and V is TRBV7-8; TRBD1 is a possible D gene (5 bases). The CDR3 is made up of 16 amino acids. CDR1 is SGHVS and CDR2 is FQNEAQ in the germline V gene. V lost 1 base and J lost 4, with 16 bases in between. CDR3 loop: CASSLESGGTIYGYTF. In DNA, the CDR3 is TGTGCCAGCAGCTTAGAGAGCGGGGGTACTATCTATGGCTACACCTTC.

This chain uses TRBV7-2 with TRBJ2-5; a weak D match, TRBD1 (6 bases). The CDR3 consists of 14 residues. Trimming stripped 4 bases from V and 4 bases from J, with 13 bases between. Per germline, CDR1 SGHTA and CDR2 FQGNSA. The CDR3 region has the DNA TGTGCCAGCAGCTGGGGGCTCCGGACAGAGACCCAGTACTTC. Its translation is CASSWGLRTETQYF.

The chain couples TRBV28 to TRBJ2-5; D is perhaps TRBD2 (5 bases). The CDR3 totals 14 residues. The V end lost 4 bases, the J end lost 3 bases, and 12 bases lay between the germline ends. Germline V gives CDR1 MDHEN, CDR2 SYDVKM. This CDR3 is CASSSADLKETQYF. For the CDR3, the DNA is TGTGCCAGCAGTTCGGCGGACTTGAAAGAGACCCAGTACTTC.

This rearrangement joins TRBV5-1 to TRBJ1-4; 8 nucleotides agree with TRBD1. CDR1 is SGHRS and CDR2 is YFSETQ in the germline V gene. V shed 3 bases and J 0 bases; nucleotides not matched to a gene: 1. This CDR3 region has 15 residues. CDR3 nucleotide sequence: TGCGCCAGCAGCTCAGGGGGCACAACTAATGAAAAACTGTTTTTT. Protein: CASSSGGTTNEKLFF.

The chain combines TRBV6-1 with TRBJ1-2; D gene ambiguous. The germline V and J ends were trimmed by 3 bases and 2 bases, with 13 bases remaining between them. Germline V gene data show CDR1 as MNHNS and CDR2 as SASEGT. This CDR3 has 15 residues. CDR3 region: CASSDLGRTNYGYTF. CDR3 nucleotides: TGTGCCAGCAGTGACCTAGGAAGAACGAACTATGGCTACACCTTC.

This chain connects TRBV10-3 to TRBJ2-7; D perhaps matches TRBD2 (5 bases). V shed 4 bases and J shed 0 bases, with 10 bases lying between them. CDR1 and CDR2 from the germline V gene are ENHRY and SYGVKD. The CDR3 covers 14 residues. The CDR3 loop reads CAISGGLLSYEQYF. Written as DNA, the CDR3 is TGTGCCATCAGTGGCGGGTTACTCTCCTACGAGCAGTACTTC.

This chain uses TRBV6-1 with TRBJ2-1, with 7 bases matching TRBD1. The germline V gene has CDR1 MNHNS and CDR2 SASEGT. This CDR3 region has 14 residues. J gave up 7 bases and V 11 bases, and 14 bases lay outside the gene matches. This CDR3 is CASYLQNRGNEQFF. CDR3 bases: TGTGCCTCCTACCTCCAGAACAGGGGTAATGAGCAGTTCTTC.

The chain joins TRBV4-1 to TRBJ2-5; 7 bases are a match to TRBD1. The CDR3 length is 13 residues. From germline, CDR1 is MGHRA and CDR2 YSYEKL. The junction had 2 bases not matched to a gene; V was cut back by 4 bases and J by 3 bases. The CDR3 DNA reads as TGCGCCAGCAGCCTGGGGACAGAAGAGACCCAGTACTTC. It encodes CASSLGTEETQYF.

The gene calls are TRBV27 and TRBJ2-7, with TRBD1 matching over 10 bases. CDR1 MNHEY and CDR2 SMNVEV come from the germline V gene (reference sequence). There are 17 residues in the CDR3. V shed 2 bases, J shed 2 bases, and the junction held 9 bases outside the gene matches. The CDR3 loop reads CASSLSPPGQGPYEQYF. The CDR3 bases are TGTGCCAGCAGTTTAAGCCCTCCGGGACAGGGGCCCTACGAGCAGTACTTC.

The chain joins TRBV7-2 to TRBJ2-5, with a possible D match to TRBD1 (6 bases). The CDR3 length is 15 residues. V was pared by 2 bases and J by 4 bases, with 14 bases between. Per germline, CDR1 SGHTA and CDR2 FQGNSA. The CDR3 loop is CASSLTRGHRETQYF. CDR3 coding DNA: TGTGCCAGCAGCTTAACCCGGGGACACCGAGAGACCCAGTACTTC. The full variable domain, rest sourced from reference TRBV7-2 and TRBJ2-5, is GAGVSQSPSNKVTEKGKDVELRCDPISGHTALYWYRQSLGQGLEFLIYFQGNSAPDKSGLPSDRFSAERTGGSVSTLTIQRTQQEDSAVYLCASSLTRGHRETQYFGPGTRLLVL.

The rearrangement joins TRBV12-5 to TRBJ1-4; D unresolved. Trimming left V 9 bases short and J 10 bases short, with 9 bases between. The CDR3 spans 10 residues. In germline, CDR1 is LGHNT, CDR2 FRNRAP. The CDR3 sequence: CARRFGKLFF. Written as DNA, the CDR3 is TGTGCTAGGAGGTTCGGAAAACTGTTTTTT.

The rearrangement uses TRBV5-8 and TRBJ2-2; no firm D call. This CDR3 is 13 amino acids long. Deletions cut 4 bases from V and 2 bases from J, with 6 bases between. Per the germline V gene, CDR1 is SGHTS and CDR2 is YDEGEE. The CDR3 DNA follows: TGTGCCAGCAGCAAACACAACACCGGGGAGCTGTTTTTT. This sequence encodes CASSKHNTGELFF. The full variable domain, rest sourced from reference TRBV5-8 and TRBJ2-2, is EAGVTQSPTHLIKTRGQQATLRCSPISGHTSVYWYQQALGLGLQFLLWYDEGEERNRGNFPPRFSGRQFPNYSSELNVNALELEDSALYLCASSKHNTGELFFGEGSRLTVL.

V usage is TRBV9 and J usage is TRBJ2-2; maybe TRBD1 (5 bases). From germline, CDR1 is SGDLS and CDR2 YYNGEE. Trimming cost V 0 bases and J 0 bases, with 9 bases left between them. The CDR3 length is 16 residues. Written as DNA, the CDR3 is TGTGCCAGCAGCGTAGACCCAGGGACGAACACCGGGGAGCTGTTTTTT. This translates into CASSVDPGTNTGELFF.